These 22 T cell receptor beta chains came from one sample sequenced in a study of blood T cells in healthy people across ages. Through a sample-barcoded 5' primer and a J-beta primer mix, a second PCR was run for roughly 7 to 11 cycles. TCRdb re-derived calls from the 5' RACE reads in MiXCR, one entry per CDR3 protein. The table has some 790,000 distinct CDR3 sequences, about 30% seen once. Specimen: blood. All receptors come from a woman over 75 in good health.

This clonotype was seen ten or more times. The chain combines TRBV5-8 with TRBJ2-4; D is possibly TRBD1 (6 bases). The V and J ends lost 0 bases and 7 bases respectively, with 14 bases between them. In germline, CDR1 is SGHTS, CDR2 YDEGEE. The CDR3 is 15 amino acids. CDR3 coding DNA: TGTGCCAGCAGCTTGGGACAGGTCCAGGGGAACATTCAGTACTTC. This gives the protein CASSLGQVQGNIQYF.

The chain has TRBV29-1 and TRBJ2-1; 13 bases are a match to TRBD2. The V and J ends lost 1 base and 4 bases, in that order; junction bases with no gene match: 7. Germline lookup yields CDR1 SQVTM and CDR2 ANQGSEA. The CDR3 is 17 amino acids. CDR3 in amino acids: CSVEGTSGRSAYNEQFF. DNA of the CDR3: TGCAGCGTTGAAGGGACTAGCGGGAGAAGTGCTTACAATGAGCAGTTCTTC.

This clonotype was picked up a small number of times. The CDR3 DNA reads as TGCAGTGCTAGAGAAACTCTATTCGGCACGCATCTCAATCAGCCCCAGCATTTT. Its protein is CSARETLFGTHLNQPQHF. This rearrangement joins TRBV20-1 to TRBJ1-5; D not resolved. Germline lookup yields CDR1 DFQATT and CDR2 SNEGSKA (reference sequence). The CDR3 has 18 residues. The V end was cut by 0 bases, the J end by 3 bases, with 21 bases between.

This chain links TRBV6-4 with TRBJ2-1, with 11 bases aligning to TRBD1. This CDR3 region has 16 residues. Germline CDR1 reads MRHNA; CDR2 reads SNTAGT. V lost 0 bases to trimming and J lost 10 bases; unmatched junction nucleotides: 8. The CDR3 sequence: CASSDSYGQGAQEQFF. CDR3 DNA sequence: TGTGCCAGCAGTGACTCGTACGGACAGGGGGCCCAGGAGCAGTTCTTC.

This clonotype was detected ten times or more. The gene calls are TRBV6-5 and TRBJ2-1; D assignment may be TRBD1 or TRBD2 (5 bases each). From germline, CDR1 is MNHEY and CDR2 SVGAGI. This CDR3 has 13 amino acids. V dropped 6 bases and J dropped 9 bases, with 15 bases sitting between them. The CDR3: CASRGLLGTEQFF. The CDR3 bases are TGTGCCAGCAGAGGCCTACTTGGGACTGAGCAGTTCTTC.

The count of this clonotype is one. CDR3 nucleotide sequence: TGCAGCGTTCGGGGGGCAGGGGAAGGAAACACTGAAGCTTTCTTT. This gives the protein CSVRGAGEGNTEAFF. The rearrangement uses TRBV29-1 and TRBJ1-1; D perhaps matches TRBD1 (6 bases). The V gene lost 5 bases and the J gene lost 2 bases, with 18 bases spanning the gap. This CDR3 comprises 15 residues. From germline, CDR1 is SQVTM and CDR2 ANQGSEA.

This clonotype showed up many times. This sequence joins TRBV6-5 and TRBJ1-6; TRBD1 matches 7 bases. Germline V CDR1 and CDR2: MNHEY, SVGAGI. This CDR3 is 15 amino acids long. The junction had 6 bases not matched to a gene; V was cut back by 5 bases and J by 5 bases. CDR3 coding DNA: TGTGCCAGCAGTCAAGGGACAGCCAATAATTCACCCCTCCACTTT. It is translated as CASSQGTANNSPLHF.

This clonotype was counted many times. This sequence joins TRBV18 and TRBJ2-5, with D unresolved. Germline V gives CDR1 KGHSH, CDR2 LQKENI. V lost 3 bases and J lost 1, with 12 bases in between. The CDR3 contains 15 residues. CDR3 region: CASSPVQTVQETQYF. DNA of the CDR3: TGTGCCAGCTCACCGGTACAGACTGTCCAAGAGACCCAGTACTTC. Looking up the rest from reference TRBV18 and TRBJ2-5 gives the full variable domain: NAGVMQNPRHLVRRRGQEARLRCSPMKGHSHVYWYRQLPEEGLKFMVYLQKENIIDESGMPKERFSAEFPKEGPSILRIQQVVRGDSAAYFCASSPVQTVQETQYFGPGTRLLVL.

This clonotype was counted a few times. The rearrangement links TRBV6-2 or TRBV6-3 to TRBJ1-1; the D is unclear. The CDR3 length is 13 residues. CDR1 is MNHEY and CDR2 is SVGEGT in the germline V gene. V was trimmed by 5 bases and J by 13 bases, leaving 20 bases between them. CDR3 bases: TGTGCCAGCAGTACAAGGCGGACGGAGAAAGATTTCTTT. It translates to CASSTRRTEKDFF.

This clonotype was recorded at least ten times. This chain links TRBV19 with TRBJ1-5; no clear D. Trimming took 7 bases from V and 3 from J, leaving 16 bases between them. The CDR3 contains 15 residues. Germline V CDR1 and CDR2: LNHDA, SQIVND (reference sequence). In DNA, the CDR3 is TGTGCCAGTACCCCTGGCATGAGGTTCAATCAGCCCCAGCATTTT. This sequence encodes CASTPGMRFNQPQHF.

J is TRBJ1-2 and V is TRBV10-1; 9 bases line up with TRBD1. There are 13 residues in the CDR3. V lost 4 bases, J lost 8 bases, and 5 bases stayed unmatched. Germline lookup yields CDR1 WNHNN and CDR2 SYGVQD (reference sequence). The DNA for the CDR3 is TGCGCCAGCAGTGGGAACAGGGGGCGCGGCTACACCTTC. This sequence encodes CASSGNRGRGYTF.

This chain uses TRBV18 with TRBJ2-5; a weak D match, TRBD2 (5 bases). The CDR3 contains 13 residues. The V and J ends lost 0 bases and 4 bases respectively, with 6 bases between them. Germline V gene data show CDR1 as KGHSH and CDR2 as LQKENI. CDR3 region: CASSPPSGETQYF. The CDR3, as DNA: TGTGCCAGCTCACCACCGAGCGGAGAGACCCAGTACTTC.

This clonotype has just a few counts. V gene TRBV15 combines with J gene TRBJ2-4; D is possibly TRBD2 (5 bases). The CDR3 has 13 residues. The V gene's germline CDR1 is LNHNV and CDR2 YYDKDF (reference sequence). V was clipped by 3 bases and J by 6 bases, with 9 bases between them. The CDR3 protein is CATSSEGRNIQYF. CDR3 nucleotides: TGTGCCACCAGCAGTGAGGGAAGAAACATTCAGTACTTC.

The chain joins TRBV10-2 to TRBJ1-5; D call uncertain. The germline V gene encodes CDR1 WSHSY and CDR2 SAAADI. V gave up 4 bases and J gave up 7 bases, with 11 bases separating them. The CDR3 length is 13 residues. The CDR3 here is CASSGRSGQPQHF. The CDR3 DNA is TGCGCCAGCAGTGGACGGTCAGGACAGCCCCAGCATTTT.

This clonotype was seen only a few times. The chain couples TRBV27 to TRBJ1-2; a weak D match, TRBD1 (6 bases). The germline V gene has CDR1 MNHEY and CDR2 SMNVEV (reference sequence). The CDR3 is made up of 16 amino acids. Trimming stripped 3 bases from V and 4 bases from J, with 18 bases between. As DNA, the CDR3 is TGTGCCAGCAGTTTGGGTTTCGACGGGACACCCTATGGCTACACCTTC. Translating gives CASSLGFDGTPYGYTF.

This clonotype has at least ten counts. The chain joins TRBV7-8 to TRBJ2-1; 7 bases align to TRBD1. This CDR3 has 17 residues. J gave up 5 bases and V 1 base, and 11 bases lay outside the gene matches. The V gene's germline CDR1 is SGHVS and CDR2 FQNEAQ. CDR3 in amino acids: CASSLGYTGVKDNEQFF. CDR3 sequence (DNA): TGTGCCAGCAGCTTAGGTTACACAGGGGTTAAAGACAATGAGCAGTTCTTC.

This clonotype occurred a few times. Possible read error: a much larger clone is one base away. The gene calls are TRBV20-1 and TRBJ2-1, with a possible D match to TRBD2 (7 bases). V lost 1 base to trimming and J lost 7 bases, with 17 bases between them. This CDR3 has 15 residues. Germline V gene data show CDR1 as DFQATT and CDR2 as SNEGSKA (reference sequence). Written as DNA, the CDR3 is TGCAGTGCTAGAGGTGGGGCGGGGGCTGAAAATGAGCAGTTCTTC. It encodes CSARGGAGAENEQFF.

This clonotype was recorded many times. J is TRBJ2-7 and V is TRBV5-1, with TRBD1 identical over 7 bases. This CDR3 is built from 16 residues. V shed 0 bases, J shed 2 bases, and the junction held 8 bases outside the gene matches. Looked up from germline, CDR1 is SGHRS and CDR2 is YFSETQ. The CDR3 sequence is CASSLAPGGNTYEQYF. The DNA of the CDR3 is TGCGCCAGCAGCTTGGCCCCAGGGGGAAACACCTACGAGCAGTACTTC.

This rearrangement joins TRBV12-3 or TRBV12-4 to TRBJ1-1; D is unclear. V dropped 3 bases and J dropped 5 bases, with 19 bases sitting between them. The CDR3 extends over 16 amino acids. CDR3 amino acids: CASSFPRVSRETEAFF. In DNA form, the CDR3 reads TGTGCCAGCAGTTTCCCCAGAGTCTCCCGGGAGACTGAAGCTTTCTTT.

Regarding this clonotype: The junction and the germline gene differ at one end; a read error may be behind it. The chain uses TRBV12-3 or TRBV12-4 and TRBJ2-5; tentatively, D is TRBD1 or TRBD2 (5 bases each). The CDR3 runs 12 residues. DNA of the CDR3: TGTGCCGGCAGCGAAGGGACCGCAAAGGAGTACTTC. This translates into CAGSEGTAKEYF.

This clonotype was seen ten or more times. This rearrangement joins TRBV2 to TRBJ2-1, with D uncertain. CDR1 is SNHLY and CDR2 is FYNNEI in the germline V gene. V lost 3 bases and J 8 bases, leaving 5 bases between the germline ends. The CDR3 runs 11 residues. CDR3 sequence (DNA): TGTGCCAGCAGTGAGCTGGATGAGCAGTTCTTC. Translating gives CASSELDEQFF. Filled out from reference TRBV2 and TRBJ2-1, the complete variable domain reads EPEVTQTPSHQVTQMGQEVILRCVPISNHLYFYWYRQILGQKVEFLVSFYNNEISEKSEIFDDQFSVERPDGSNFTLKIRSTKLEDSAMYFCASSELDEQFFGPGTRLTVL.

V usage is TRBV20-1 and J usage is TRBJ2-7; the match to TRBD1 covers 9 bases. The CDR3 extends over 13 amino acids. The junction had 7 bases not matched to a gene; V was cut back by 5 bases and J by 5 bases. Germline CDR1 DFQATT, CDR2 SNEGSKA (reference sequence). For the CDR3, the DNA is TGCAGTGCTTTCGGGACAGGGTGGCACGAGCAGTACTTC. Amino acid sequence: CSAFGTGWHEQYF.